This TCR beta chain stems from a study of vaccination and CD4 T cells after COVID-19. On the study more broadly: Cells were stimulated with overlapping spike peptide pools from SARS-CoV-2, HCoV-NL63, HCoV-OC43 and HCoV-229E.

With respect to this clonotype: The antigen is undetermined.

Treatment reported: 10-day PBMC culture with coronavirus spike peptide pools or control peptides (ViraFEST assay). Cultured CD4+ T-cell DNA underwent Oncomine TCR Beta short-read sequencing. TCRdb ran MiXCR on the PCR reads and lists one entry per CDR3 protein. The sample holds 13,000 to 15,000 distinct CDR3 sequences, 50% to 55% seen once. Sequenced sample: CD4+ T cells from blood, cultured in vitro. This receptor was taken from a human donor who had recovered from COVID-19.

The DNA for the CDR3 is TGTGCCAGTAGTGGGGCTAGCGGGGGGGGCCGCTTAAGTCCTACGTGTGGGCAGTACTTC. Amino acids: CASSGASGGGRLSPTCGQYF. The chain has TRBV19 and TRBJ2-7; 12 bases line up with TRBD2. Looked up from germline, CDR1 is LNHDA and CDR2 is SQIVND (reference sequence). The length of the CDR3 is 20 residues. Trimming at V came to 5 bases and at J to 9 bases, leaving 26 bases not matched to a gene. Full variable domain (missing parts from reference TRBV19 and TRBJ2-7): DGGITQSPKYLFRKEGQNVTLSCEQNLNHDAMYWYRQDPGQGLRLIYYSQIVNDFQKGDIAEGYSVSREKKESFPLTVTSAQKNPTAFYLCASSGASGGGRLSPTCGQYFGPGTRLTVT.